The clone carrying this T cell receptor beta chain is a singleton in its sample. Its antigen is as yet unknown. These data originate in a study of T cell responses to AZD1222 COVID-19 vaccine. At the level of the study: Investigators merged groups given second doses at roughly 4 or roughly 12 weeks. General study findings and limits: A mostly white British donor set with more females was recruited, and clonal diversity was possibly underestimated. Vaccine-related CD4 TCRs covered spike, predominating at 160-218 and 743-854. Unmutated variant regions reportedly attract nearly half of all spike-specific TCRs.

Germline V lookup: CDR1 MNHEY, CDR2 SMNVEV (reference sequence). The V end lost 2 bases, the J end lost 9 bases, and 8 bases lay between the germline ends. This CDR3 has 13 amino acids. Sequencing used immunoSEQ multiplex PCR; TCRdb keeps in-frame clones, though not all of them. There are fewer than 200,000 clones in the sample; over 80% occur only once, and around 5.8% lies in the top ten. The receptor was derived from an adult in good health. This sample comprised peripheral blood, obtained on day 0 of AZD1222 vaccination. The chain is built from TRBV27 and TRBJ1-6; D remains ambiguous. The DNA for the CDR3 is TGTGCCAGCAGTTTAGGGGTGGCTTCACCCCTCCACTTT. Translated: CASSLGVASPLHF.